The clone carrying this T cell receptor (beta chain) has only a few counts. The CDR3 length is 15 residues. With V trimmed by 5 bases and J by 5 bases, 6 bases remained unmatched. Germline assignment: CDR1 SGHNT and CDR2 YENEEA. This sample is part of a study of blood T cell repertoires in COVID-19. Study details: Samples taken during acute and convalescent COVID-19 were collected in the United States, Italy and Spain. Sources were T cells, B-cell-depleted T cells, or PBMCs; the material itself was cDNA or gDNA.

Participants were placed into cohorts based on the clinical history they reported. Using immunoSEQ multiplex PCR, the repertoire was profiled, and TCRdb retains in-frame clones only, with some absent. The sample contains 200,000 to 250,000 clones, under 90% of which appear only once. The sequence was collected from a man aged 55 to 70 who had recovered from COVID-19. Sequenced input: PBMCs or T cells enriched from blood (not recorded which). V is TRBV11-3 and J is TRBJ2-1, with 10 bases identical to TRBD1. CDR3 DNA: TGTGCCAGCAGCCCATACGGGACAGGGGACAATGAGCAGTTCTTC. Translated, it gives CASSPYGTGDNEQFF.